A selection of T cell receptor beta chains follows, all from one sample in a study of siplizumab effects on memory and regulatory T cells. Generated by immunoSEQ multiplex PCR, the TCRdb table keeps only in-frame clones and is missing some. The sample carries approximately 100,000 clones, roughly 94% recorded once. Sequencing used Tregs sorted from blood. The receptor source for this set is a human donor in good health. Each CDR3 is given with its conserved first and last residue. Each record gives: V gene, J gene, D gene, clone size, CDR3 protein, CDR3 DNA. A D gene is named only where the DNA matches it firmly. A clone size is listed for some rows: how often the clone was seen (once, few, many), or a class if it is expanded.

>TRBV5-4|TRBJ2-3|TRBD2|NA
CASSPLLAGGSSTDTQYF
TGTGCCAGCAGCCCATTACTAGCGGGAGGTAGTAGCACAGATACGCAGTATTTT
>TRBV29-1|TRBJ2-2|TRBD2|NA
CSVNRLAGGGELFF
TGCAGCGTCAATAGACTAGCGGGAGGTGGGGAGCTGTTTTTT
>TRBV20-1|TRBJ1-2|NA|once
CSASSTIYTF
TGCAGTGCTAGTAGTACGATCTACACCTTC
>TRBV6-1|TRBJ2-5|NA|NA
CASRRRGDPQETQYF
TGTGCCAGCAGGAGAAGAGGGGACCCGCAAGAGACCCAGTACTTC
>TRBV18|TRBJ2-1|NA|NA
CASSPRTEYNEQFF
TGTGCCAGCTCGCCTAGGACAGAGTACAATGAGCAGTTCTTC
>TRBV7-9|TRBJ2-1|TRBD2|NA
CASSLALLTSGRVEQFF
TGTGCCAGCAGCTTAGCGCTATTGACTAGCGGGAGGGTTGAGCAGTTCTTC
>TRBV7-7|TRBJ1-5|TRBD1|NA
CASSLAQGDKPQHF
TGTGCCAGCAGCTTAGCACAGGGGGACAAGCCCCAGCATTTT
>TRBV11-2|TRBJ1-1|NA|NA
CASSLNLVAGPGTEAFF
TGTGCCAGCAGCTTGAATCTGGTGGCGGGACCGGGCACTGAAGCTTTCTTT
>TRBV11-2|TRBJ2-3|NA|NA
CASRLGATDTQYF
TGTGCCAGCCGGTTGGGAGCCACAGATACGCAGTATTTT
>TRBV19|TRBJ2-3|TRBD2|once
CASSPFSTSGALGPDTQYF
TGTGCCAGTAGTCCCTTCTCGACTAGCGGGGCGTTGGGCCCAGATACGCAGTATTTT
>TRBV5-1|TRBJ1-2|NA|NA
CASSFTQTFYTF
TGCGCCAGCAGCTTCACACAGACTTTCTACACCTTC
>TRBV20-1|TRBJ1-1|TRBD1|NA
CSARRQGEAFF
TGCAGTGCTAGGCGACAGGGCGAAGCTTTCTTT
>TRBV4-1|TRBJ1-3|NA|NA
CASRSDERSGNTIYF
TGCGCCAGCAGATCAGACGAACGCTCTGGAAACACCATATATTTT
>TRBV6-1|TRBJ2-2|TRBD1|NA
CASRTGFTGELFF
TGTGCCAGCAGGACAGGGTTCACCGGGGAGCTGTTTTTT
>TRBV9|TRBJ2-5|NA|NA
CASSAHLGPAETQYF
TGTGCCAGCAGCGCCCACCTGGGACCGGCGGAGACCCAGTACTTC
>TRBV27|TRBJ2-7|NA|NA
CASSYSGEYF
TGTGCCAGCAGTTATTCGGGGGAGTACTTC
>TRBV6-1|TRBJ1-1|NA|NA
CASGRTSAFF
TGTGCCAGCGGTAGAACTTCAGCTTTCTTT
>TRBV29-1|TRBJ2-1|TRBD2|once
CSLRTSGNNEQFF
TGCAGCCTTCGGACTAGCGGAAACAATGAGCAGTTCTTC
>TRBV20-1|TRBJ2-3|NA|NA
CSALDTQYF
TGCAGTGCACTGGATACGCAGTATTTT
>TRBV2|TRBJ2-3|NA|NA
CASSEGVAIADTQYF
TGTGCCAGCAGTGAAGGGGTAGCCATCGCAGATACGCAGTATTTT
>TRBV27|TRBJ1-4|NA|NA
CASSSSGTPNEKLFF
TGTGCCAGCAGCTCGTCAGGGACACCCAATGAAAAACTGTTTTTT
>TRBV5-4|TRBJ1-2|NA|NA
CASMGQGSGYTF
TGTGCCAGCATGGGGCAGGGCTCTGGCTACACCTTC
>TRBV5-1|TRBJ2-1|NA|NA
CASSPRLAGEQFF
TGCGCCAGCAGCCCTAGACTGGCCGGTGAGCAGTTCTTC
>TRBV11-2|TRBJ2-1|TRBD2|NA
CASSWRREGHNEQFF
TGTGCCAGCAGCTGGAGGCGGGAGGGACACAATGAGCAGTTCTTC
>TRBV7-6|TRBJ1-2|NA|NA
CASSPRARTSYGYTF
TGTGCCAGCAGCCCGAGGGCACGCACGTCCTATGGCTACACCTTC
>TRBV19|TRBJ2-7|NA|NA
CASSTTTGTYEQYF
TGTGCCAGTAGTACAACGACAGGTACCTACGAGCAGTACTTC
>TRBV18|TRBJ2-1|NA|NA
CASSPPVLGQGLEQFF
TGTGCCAGCTCACCACCTGTCTTGGGGCAGGGGTTGGAGCAGTTCTTC
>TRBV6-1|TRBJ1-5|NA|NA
CASSSHGGSNQPQHF
TGTGCCAGCAGTTCCCACGGGGGTAGCAATCAGCCCCAGCATTTT